This T cell receptor (beta chain) was identified in a study of cytomegalovirus exposure and HLA in healthy donors. General study points: Among TCR beta chains, those listed as cytomegalovirus-associated numbered roughly 150.

Comment on this clone: The antigen is not known.

Germline CDR1 and CDR2: LNHDA and SQIVND (reference sequence). With 5 bases removed from V and 7 bases from J, the gap between germline ends came to 9 bases. The CDR3 spans 11 residues. The study ran its PCR with 60 Vbeta and 13 Jbeta primers. Produced via immunoSEQ multiplex PCR; TCRdb's table is partial and in-frame only. Here the sample spans 120,000 or so clones, roughly 80% being singletons. The chain joins TRBV19 to TRBJ2-7; the D gene is possibly TRBD1 (5 bases). The sequence was obtained from a woman aged 35 to 49 in good health and CMV-seronegative. The specimen was PBMCs. The CDR3 loop is CASSGAWEQYF. The CDR3 bases are TGTGCCAGTAGTGGGGCCTGGGAGCAGTACTTC.